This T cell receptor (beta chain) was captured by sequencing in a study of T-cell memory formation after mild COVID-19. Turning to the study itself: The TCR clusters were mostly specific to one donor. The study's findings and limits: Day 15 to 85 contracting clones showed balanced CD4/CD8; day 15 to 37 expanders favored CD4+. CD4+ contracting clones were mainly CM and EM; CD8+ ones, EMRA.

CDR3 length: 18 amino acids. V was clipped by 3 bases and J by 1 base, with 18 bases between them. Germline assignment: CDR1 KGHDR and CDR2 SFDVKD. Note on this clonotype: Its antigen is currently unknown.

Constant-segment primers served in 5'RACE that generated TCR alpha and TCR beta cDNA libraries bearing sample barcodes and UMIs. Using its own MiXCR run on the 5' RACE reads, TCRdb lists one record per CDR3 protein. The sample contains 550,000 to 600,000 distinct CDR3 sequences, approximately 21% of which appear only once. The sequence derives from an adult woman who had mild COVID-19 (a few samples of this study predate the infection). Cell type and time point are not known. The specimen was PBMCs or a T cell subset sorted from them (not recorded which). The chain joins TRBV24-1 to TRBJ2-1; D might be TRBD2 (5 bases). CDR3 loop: CATSDTPRTGISYNEQFF. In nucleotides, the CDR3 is TGTGCCACCAGTGATACCCCCAGGACGGGGATTTCCTACAATGAGCAGTTCTTC.